The T cell receptor beta chain described here comes from a study of T cell responses to AZD1222 COVID-19 vaccine. Points from the study as a whole: White British people made up most donors, females outnumbered males, and clonal diversity was possibly underestimated. Reportedly, close to half of spike-specific TCRs are directed against unmutated variant regions. Repertoire sampling was restricted to post-peak T cell response timepoints. After two AZD1222 doses, spike-specific TCR breadth and depth rose versus day 0.

The assay was immunoSEQ multiplex PCR, and TCRdb's table has in-frame clones only and misses some. The data contain 90,000 to 110,000 clones, about 89% of them seen just once; the ten biggest clones take up 7% to 9%. Germline V gene lookup returns CDR1 KGHSH and CDR2 LQKENI. There are 13 residues in the CDR3. Trimming cost V 6 bases and J 11 bases, with 20 bases left between them. Regarding this clone: Its antigen remains unidentified.

Sequences were derived from peripheral blood, sampled on day 0 of AZD1222 vaccination. This receptor was obtained from an adult in good health. The rearrangement joins TRBV18 to TRBJ2-7, with a possible D match to TRBD2 (5 bases). Here the CDR3 reads CASSSSEVAVEYF. The CDR3 DNA is TGTGCCAGCTCTAGCTCGGAGGTGGCTGTGGAGTACTTC. The full variable domain, completed using reference TRBV18 and TRBJ2-7, is NAGVMQNPRHLVRRRGQEARLRCSPMKGHSHVYWYRQLPEEGLKFMVYLQKENIIDESGMPKERFSAEFPKEGPSILRIQQVVRGDSAAYFCASSSSEVAVEYFGPGTRLTVT.